This TCR beta chain is from a study of blood T cell repertoires in COVID-19. The authors' processing: Reference gene primer amplification yielded estimated nucleated cell counts. TCRdb's copy holds only in-frame clones and misses some; the assay was immunoSEQ multiplex PCR. V, J and clone size are those of that table, while D and trimming were read from the DNA. The profile shows tens of thousands of clones, roughly 80% of them singletons. V lost 3 bases and J lost 0, with 15 bases in between. CDR1 is SGHVS, CDR2 FQNEAQ, per germline. The CDR3 length is 16 residues. The specimen was peripheral blood. The genes are TRBV7-8 and TRBJ2-7, with a weak D call TRBD2 (6 bases). This sequence was found in a human donor in a cohort sampled during active COVID-19. Here the CDR3 DNA reads TGTGCCAGCAGCTTCGGGTTTAGCGGTGTCTCCTACGAGCAGTACTTC. Amino acid sequence: CASSFGFSGVSYEQYF.